This TCR beta chain came from a study of blood T cell repertoires in COVID-19. Study-wide context: Acute-phase and convalescent COVID-19 samples originated in the United States, Italy and Spain. The cDNA or gDNA used as material had been derived from T cells, B-cell-depleted T cells, or PBMCs.

V shed 0 bases, J shed 14 bases, and the junction held 8 bases outside the gene matches. The CDR3 is 15 residues long. Germline loops: CDR1 SGHTA, CDR2 FQGNSA. In the original analysis: Cell counts per sample came from amplifying reference gene primers. Sequencing used immunoSEQ multiplex PCR; TCRdb keeps in-frame clones, though not all of them. That table gives V, J and clone size, and the DNA gave D and trimming. The data hold 75,000 to 100,000 clones, with around nine tenths observed a single time. The chain carries TRBV7-2 and TRBJ2-1; TRBD2 agrees at 12 bases. The sample comprised peripheral blood. The sequence was collected from a man aged 80 or over with acute or convalescent COVID-19. This CDR3 is CASSLAPLAGGREFF. CDR3 DNA: TGTGCCAGCAGCTTAGCCCCACTAGCGGGAGGCCGGGAGTTCTTC.